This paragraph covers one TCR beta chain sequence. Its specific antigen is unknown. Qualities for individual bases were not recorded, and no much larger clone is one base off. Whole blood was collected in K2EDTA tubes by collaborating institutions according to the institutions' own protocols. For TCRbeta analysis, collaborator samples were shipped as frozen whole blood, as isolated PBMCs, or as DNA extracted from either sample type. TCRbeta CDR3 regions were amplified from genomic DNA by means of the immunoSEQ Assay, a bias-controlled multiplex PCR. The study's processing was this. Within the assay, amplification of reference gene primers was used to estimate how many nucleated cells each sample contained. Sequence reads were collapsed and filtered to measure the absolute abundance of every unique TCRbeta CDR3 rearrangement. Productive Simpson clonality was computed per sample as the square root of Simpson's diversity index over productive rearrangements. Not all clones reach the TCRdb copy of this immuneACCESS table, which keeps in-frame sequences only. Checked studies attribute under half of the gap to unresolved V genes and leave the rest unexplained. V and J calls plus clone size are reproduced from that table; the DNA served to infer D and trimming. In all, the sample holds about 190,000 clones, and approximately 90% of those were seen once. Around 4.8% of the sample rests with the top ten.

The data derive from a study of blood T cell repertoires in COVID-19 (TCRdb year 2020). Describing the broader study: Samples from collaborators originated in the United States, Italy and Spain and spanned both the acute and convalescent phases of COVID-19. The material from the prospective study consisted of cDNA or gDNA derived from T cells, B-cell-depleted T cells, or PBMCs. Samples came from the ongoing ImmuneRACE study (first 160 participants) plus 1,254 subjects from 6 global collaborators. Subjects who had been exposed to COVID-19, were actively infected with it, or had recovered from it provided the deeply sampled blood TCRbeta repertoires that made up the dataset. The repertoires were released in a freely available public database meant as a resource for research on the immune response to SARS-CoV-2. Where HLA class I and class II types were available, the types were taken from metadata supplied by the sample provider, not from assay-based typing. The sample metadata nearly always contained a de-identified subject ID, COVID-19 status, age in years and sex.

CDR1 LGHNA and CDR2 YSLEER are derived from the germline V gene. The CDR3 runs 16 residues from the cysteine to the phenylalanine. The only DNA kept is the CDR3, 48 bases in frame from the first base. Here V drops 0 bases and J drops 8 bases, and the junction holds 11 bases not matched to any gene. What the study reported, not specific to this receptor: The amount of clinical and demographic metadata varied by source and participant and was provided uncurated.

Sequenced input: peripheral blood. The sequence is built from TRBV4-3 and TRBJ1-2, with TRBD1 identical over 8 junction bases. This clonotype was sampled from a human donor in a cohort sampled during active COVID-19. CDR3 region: CASSQDGYQGARGYTF. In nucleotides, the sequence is TGCGCCAGCAGCCAAGATGGGTATCAGGGGGCGAGGGGCTACACCTTC.